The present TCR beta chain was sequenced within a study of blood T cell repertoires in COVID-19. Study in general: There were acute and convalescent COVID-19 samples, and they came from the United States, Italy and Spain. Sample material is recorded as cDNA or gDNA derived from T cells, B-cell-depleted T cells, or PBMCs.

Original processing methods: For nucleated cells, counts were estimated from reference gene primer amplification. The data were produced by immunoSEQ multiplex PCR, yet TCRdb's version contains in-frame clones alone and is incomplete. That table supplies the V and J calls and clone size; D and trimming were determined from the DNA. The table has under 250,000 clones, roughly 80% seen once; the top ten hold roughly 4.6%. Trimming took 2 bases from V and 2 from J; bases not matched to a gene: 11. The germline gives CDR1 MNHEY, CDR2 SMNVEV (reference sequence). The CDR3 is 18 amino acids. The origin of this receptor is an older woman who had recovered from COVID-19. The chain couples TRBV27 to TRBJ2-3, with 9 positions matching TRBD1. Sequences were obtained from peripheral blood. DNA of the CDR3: TGTGCCAGCAGTTTAGGCAGAACGGGACAGGGACACACAGATACGCAGTATTTT. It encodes CASSLGRTGQGHTDTQYF.